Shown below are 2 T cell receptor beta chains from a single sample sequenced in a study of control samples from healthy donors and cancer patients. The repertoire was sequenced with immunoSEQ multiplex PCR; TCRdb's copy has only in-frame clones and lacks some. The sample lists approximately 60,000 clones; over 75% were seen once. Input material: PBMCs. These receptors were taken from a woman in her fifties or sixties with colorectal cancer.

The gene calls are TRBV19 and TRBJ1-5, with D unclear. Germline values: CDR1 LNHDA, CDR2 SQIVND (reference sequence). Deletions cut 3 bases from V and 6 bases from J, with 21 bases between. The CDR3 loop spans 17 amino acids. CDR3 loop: CASSIATQRGLGQPQHF. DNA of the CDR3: TGTGCCAGTAGTATTGCAACCCAGCGAGGGCTTGGTCAGCCCCAGCATTTT.

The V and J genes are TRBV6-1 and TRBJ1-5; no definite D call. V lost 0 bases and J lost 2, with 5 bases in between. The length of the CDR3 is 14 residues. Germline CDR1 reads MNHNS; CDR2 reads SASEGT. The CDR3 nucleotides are TGTGCCAGCAGTGAAGCTGACGGCAATCAGCCCCAGCATTTT. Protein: CASSEADGNQPQHF.